These T cell receptor beta chains were read from a single sample in a study of T cell responses to AZD1222 COVID-19 vaccine. Repertoires were generated with immunoSEQ multiplex PCR, while TCRdb's copy carries only in-frame clones and drops some. The data hold around 100,000 clones, with more than 70% observed a single time. The sample was peripheral blood, taken 28 days after the second AZD1222 dose. Source of these receptors: an adult who received the AZD1222 COVID-19 vaccine. Both conserved end residues are part of each CDR3. Fields, in order: J gene, D gene, V gene, clone size, CDR3 DNA, CDR3 protein. A D gene is named only where the DNA matches it firmly. Clone size is stated in some rows and not others, as once, few, many or a class when expanded.

TRBJ1-2,TRBD1,TRBV28,few,TGTGCCAGCAGTTTAGGGGACAGGAACTATGGCTACACCTTC,CASSLGDRNYGYTF
TRBJ1-5,TRBD1,TRBV28,-,TGTGCCAGCAGTTTACCGACAGGGGGCTCGGAGCCCCAGCATTTT,CASSLPTGGSEPQHF
TRBJ2-7,TRBD1,TRBV4-1,-,TGCGCCAGCAGCCAAGCTGCGCCTACCCCGGGACAGGGGGTCTACGAGCAGTACTTC,CASSQAAPTPGQGVYEQYF
TRBJ1-1,-,TRBV9,-,TGTGCCAGCAGCGTAGTTTCAGGGTTACACACTGAAGCTTTCTTT,CASSVVSGLHTEAFF
TRBJ1-4,-,TRBV2,-,TGTGCCAGCAGTGAATTTGGTTCTGAAAAACTGTTTTTT,CASSEFGSEKLFF
TRBJ2-7,-,TRBV27,-,TGTGCCAGCAGTTACTCGACCCACTACGAGCAGTACTTC,CASSYSTHYEQYF
TRBJ1-2,-,TRBV5-1,once,TGCGCCAGCAGCTTGCAGGGTGCGGGCTATGGCTACACCTTC,CASSLQGAGYGYTF
TRBJ1-2,-,TRBV27,few,TGTGCCAGCAGGCCACAGTGGGCCAACTATGGCTACACCTTC,CASRPQWANYGYTF
TRBJ2-5,-,TRBV20-1,-,TGCAGTGCGAGTTGGGGGGGGCAGGAGACCCAGTACTTC,CSASWGGQETQYF
TRBJ2-7,-,TRBV15,-,TGTGCCACCAGCAGAGTGGTCGGGGCAGGCGTCTCCTACGAGCAGTACTTC,CATSRVVGAGVSYEQYF
TRBJ1-2,TRBD1,TRBV29-1,-,TGCAGCTTCCGGACAGGGGACGGTAACTATGGCTACACCTTC,CSFRTGDGNYGYTF
TRBJ1-3,-,TRBV9,-,TGTGCCAGCAGCTTCGCCACAGGGCTATCTGGAAACACCATATATTTT,CASSFATGLSGNTIYF
TRBJ2-7,-,TRBV19,few,TGTGCCACCCATAGCCGGGACTCCTACGAGCAGTACTTC,CATHSRDSYEQYF
TRBJ2-1,-,TRBV7-9,-,TGTGCCAGCAGTCGTGGTGAGGTTAGCCCGGGGCAGTTCTTC,CASSRGEVSPGQFF
TRBJ1-1,-,TRBV5-1,-,TGCGCCAGCAGCTTGGACAGGAACACTGAAGCTTTCTTT,CASSLDRNTEAFF
TRBJ2-1,TRBD2,TRBV19,-,TGTGCCAGTAGTAGCCAAAGCGGGAGTAGGAACAATGAGCAGTTCTTC,CASSSQSGSRNNEQFF
TRBJ2-7,TRBD1,TRBV9,once,TGTGCCAGCAGCGGGACCGGGACAGGGCGTGAGCAGTACTTC,CASSGTGTGREQYF
TRBJ1-4,-,TRBV4-1,-,TGCGCCAGCAGCCATCGCACTCCAGGGGCCTCCCCTAATGAAAAACTGTTTTTT,CASSHRTPGASPNEKLFF
TRBJ1-1,-,TRBV11-1,-,TGTGCCAGCAGCTTAGCGATCGGGGTTCCGAACACTGAAGCTTTCTTT,CASSLAIGVPNTEAFF
TRBJ2-7,-,TRBV2,-,TGTGCCAGCAGCTACAGGGTCGTCTACGAGCAGTACTTC,CASSYRVVYEQYF
TRBJ2-7,-,TRBV12-3/TRBV12-4,once,TGTGCCAGCAGTGTATTGTACGAGCAGTACTTC,CASSVLYEQYF
TRBJ2-7,-,TRBV29-1,once,TGCAGCGCTAGCACCGACAGTGCTAGTTACGAGCAGTACTTC,CSASTDSASYEQYF
TRBJ2-1,TRBD1,TRBV7-6,-,TGTGCCAGCAGCTTAGGACCGGGACAGGGAACCTATGAGCAGTTCTTC,CASSLGPGQGTYEQFF
TRBJ1-2,TRBD1,TRBV14,-,TGTGCCAGCAGCCAAGAATTAGGGGGCCCTAACTATGGCTACACCTTC,CASSQELGGPNYGYTF
TRBJ1-4,TRBD1,TRBV5-1,-,TGCGCCAGCAGCTCGGGGACAGGGGGTGAAAAACTGTTTTTT,CASSSGTGGEKLFF
TRBJ2-7,TRBD2,TRBV9,-,TGTGCCAGCAGCGTAGATCTAGCGGGATCTTACGAGCAGTACTTC,CASSVDLAGSYEQYF
TRBJ1-5,-,TRBV27,-,TGTGCCAGCAGTGCGACAGTCTCGGGGGGTCAGCCCCAGCATTTT,CASSATVSGGQPQHF
TRBJ2-1,-,TRBV5-1,-,TGCGCCAGCAGCTTCAGCATCCGCAATGAGCAGTTCTTC,CASSFSIRNEQFF
TRBJ1-4,TRBD1,TRBV5-6,-,TGTGCCAGCAGCAGGACGGGGACAGAAGGTGAAAAACTGTTTTTT,CASSRTGTEGEKLFF
TRBJ2-3,-,TRBV4-1,-,TGCGCCAGCAGCCAAGATAGGGTGGGGGTCACAGATACGCAGTATTTT,CASSQDRVGVTDTQYF
TRBJ2-7,-,TRBV18,-,TGTGCCAGCTCACCACCATTTCCGACTATAGGGCCTTACGAGCAGTACTTC,CASSPPFPTIGPYEQYF
TRBJ2-5,-,TRBV10-3,-,TGTGCCATCAGTGAGTCTTGGGAGACCCAGTACTTC,CAISESWETQYF
TRBJ2-3,TRBD1,TRBV3-1/TRBV3-2,-,TGTGCCAGCAGCCAAGTCAGGGGGCTTCCAGATACGCAGTATTTT,CASSQVRGLPDTQYF
TRBJ1-2,-,TRBV5-5,-,TGTGCCAGCAGCTGGGGTAGGGCAGGTGAAGATGGCTACACCTTC,CASSWGRAGEDGYTF
TRBJ1-1,TRBD1,TRBV12-3/TRBV12-4,-,TGTGCCAGCAGTCTTCACAGGGGGGTGGCTTTCTTT,CASSLHRGVAFF
TRBJ1-5,TRBD1,TRBV19,-,TGTGCCAGTAGTGGGACAGGGGGCCGGCAGCCCCAGCATTTT,CASSGTGGRQPQHF
TRBJ2-2,TRBD2,TRBV19,-,TGTGCCAGTAGTATAACTAGCGGGACGAACACCGGGGAGCTGTTTTTT,CASSITSGTNTGELFF
TRBJ1-1,-,TRBV2,-,TGTGCCAGCAATCCACCCCAAGAGAGGACTGAAGCTTTCTTT,CASNPPQERTEAFF
TRBJ2-2,-,TRBV25-1,few,TGTGCCAGCAGTGAACCACAGGGAGGCGGGGAGCTGTTTTTT,CASSEPQGGGELFF
TRBJ2-3,TRBD2,TRBV5-4,-,TGTGCCAGCAGCCTCGGGAGGGGGAGTACAGATACGCAGTATTTT,CASSLGRGSTDTQYF
TRBJ2-1,-,TRBV29-1,few,TGCAGCGTTGTATCCGACTCCTACAATGAGCAGTTCTTC,CSVVSDSYNEQFF
TRBJ2-4,TRBD2,TRBV13,-,TGTGCCAGCAGCTCGCTAGCGGGAGTAGGCATTCAGTACTTC,CASSSLAGVGIQYF
TRBJ1-4,-,TRBV4-3,-,TGCGCCAGCAGCCAAGGAATGGCAGGGAGATCTAATGAAAAACTGTTTTTT,CASSQGMAGRSNEKLFF
TRBJ2-1,-,TRBV29-1,few,TGCAGCGTTGAAGCCACCTGGGATGAGCAGTTCTTC,CSVEATWDEQFF
TRBJ1-1,-,TRBV5-1,few,TGCGCCAGCAGCTTCGGACGCGGGAACACTGAAGCTTTCTTT,CASSFGRGNTEAFF
TRBJ1-6,-,TRBV30,-,TGTGCCTGGAGTCGGGCGAGCTCCTATAATTCACCCCTCCACTTT,CAWSRASSYNSPLHF
TRBJ1-2,TRBD1,TRBV6-5,-,TGTGCCAGCAGTTTTGGACAGGGGGGAGATGGCTACACCTTC,CASSFGQGGDGYTF
TRBJ1-6,-,TRBV3-1/TRBV3-2,-,TGTGCCAGCAGCCAAGACCGCGGACGGAAATATAATTCACCCCTCCACTTT,CASSQDRGRKYNSPLHF
TRBJ1-2,-,TRBV30,-,TGTGCCTGGAGTAAGATCGGCAGGGGACTCTTACGGACTAACTATGGCTACACCTTC,CAWSKIGRGLLRTNYGYTF
TRBJ2-7,TRBD1,TRBV2,-,TGTGCCAGCACCCTCGGCCGGGACAGGGCCTACGAGCAGTACTTC,CASTLGRDRAYEQYF
TRBJ2-3,-,TRBV27,-,TGTGCCAGCAGCGACAGGAAAAGCACAGATACGCAGTATTTT,CASSDRKSTDTQYF
TRBJ2-1,-,TRBV7-3,few,TGTGCCAGCAGCTTACGTCCGGGGTTTTACAATGAGCAGTTCTTC,CASSLRPGFYNEQFF
TRBJ1-1,-,TRBV5-4,few,TGTGCCAGCAGCCCAACGACACCTAACACTGAAGCTTTCTTT,CASSPTTPNTEAFF
TRBJ2-3,-,TRBV6-5,-,TGTGCCAGCACCGCGTCCTCCCGGGATACGCAGTATTTT,CASTASSRDTQYF
TRBJ1-5,-,TRBV5-8,-,TGTGCCAGCAGCTTTCGGTATAATCAGCCCCAGCATTTT,CASSFRYNQPQHF
TRBJ1-1,-,TRBV11-3,few,TGTGCCAGCAGCTTGGGCGTGAACACTGAAGCTTTCTTT,CASSLGVNTEAFF
TRBJ2-7,-,TRBV7-8,-,TGTGCCAGCAGCTTAGCGGCAGCCTCCTACGAGCAGTACTTC,CASSLAAASYEQYF
TRBJ1-3,-,TRBV29-1,-,TGCAGCGTTGAACTGGGGTCCCGCTCTGGAAACACCATATATTTT,CSVELGSRSGNTIYF
TRBJ1-1,-,TRBV7-2,-,TGTGCCAGCAGCCCAATTACGGGGGACACTGAAGCTTTCTTT,CASSPITGDTEAFF